These T cell receptor beta chains were read from a single sample in a study of blood T cell repertoires in COVID-19. TCRdb keeps only in-frame clones here, not all; method: immunoSEQ multiplex PCR. The table records approximately 150,000 clones, 85% to 90% of them present only once. Sample: peripheral blood. These receptors originate from a man in his late teens or twenties with COVID-19, enrolled during active disease. CDR3s include the opening cysteine and the closing phenylalanine or tryptophan. D genes are given only for firm matches. Clone size, where shown, is once, few, many, or a class for clones that have expanded.

>TRBV2|TRBJ1-1|NA|NA
CASSGPREAFF
TGTGCCAGCAGTGGGCCTCGAGAAGCTTTCTTT
>TRBV18|TRBJ2-3|NA|NA
CASSPGLSGSTDTQYF
TGTGCCAGCTCACCAGGCCTTAGCGGAAGCACAGATACGCAGTATTTT
>TRBV11-3|TRBJ2-5|NA|NA
CASSLHGLETQYF
TGTGCCAGCAGCTTACACGGGTTAGAGACCCAGTACTTC
>TRBV19|TRBJ2-3|NA|NA
CASSNSQGTDTQYF
TGTGCCAGTAGTAACAGCCAAGGCACAGATACGCAGTATTTT
>TRBV6-2/TRBV6-3|TRBJ1-6|few|NA
CASSYSEGSSVNSPLHF
TGTGCCAGCAGTTACTCGGAAGGGAGCTCGGTGAATTCACCCCTCCACTTT
>TRBV30|TRBJ1-1|NA|NA
CAWSAERNTEAFF
TGTGCCTGGAGTGCAGAAAGGAACACTGAAGCTTTCTTT
>TRBV6-1|TRBJ1-2|NA|TRBD1
CASSEPRTGLDGYTF
TGTGCCAGCAGTGAACCTCGGACAGGGTTAGATGGCTACACCTTC
>TRBV27|TRBJ1-5|NA|TRBD1
CASSFDGGGAQPQHF
TGTGCCAGCAGTTTTGATGGAGGGGGCGCTCAGCCCCAGCATTTT
>TRBV7-8|TRBJ2-4|NA|NA
CASSQWGGLKNIQYF
TGTGCCAGCAGCCAATGGGGGGGCCTCAAAAACATTCAGTACTTC
>TRBV6-2/TRBV6-3|TRBJ1-1|NA|NA
CASSSGLLAFF
TGTGCCAGCAGTTCAGGACTCCTGGCTTTCTTT
>TRBV7-3|TRBJ2-1|NA|TRBD1
CASSLLGDRGDEQFF
TGTGCCAGCAGCTTACTTGGGGACAGGGGAGATGAGCAGTTCTTC
>TRBV18|TRBJ1-1|NA|NA
CASSPLVGAGMNTEAFF
TGTGCCAGCTCACCATTGGTTGGGGCAGGGATGAACACTGAAGCTTTCTTT
>TRBV6-2/TRBV6-3|TRBJ1-2|few|NA
CASSYSKRSRDYGYTF
TGTGCCAGCAGTTACTCGAAGAGGAGCCGTGATTATGGCTACACCTTC
>TRBV6-4|TRBJ2-2|NA|NA
CASSSTHANTGELFF
TGTGCCAGCAGTTCGACACACGCGAACACCGGGGAGCTGTTTTTT
>TRBV18|TRBJ2-7|NA|NA
CASSPLSYEQYF
TGTGCCAGCTCACCCCTCTCCTACGAGCAGTACTTC
>TRBV15|TRBJ1-5|NA|NA
CATSRDRQKNQPQHF
TGTGCCACCAGCAGAGATCGACAGAAGAATCAGCCCCAGCATTTT
>TRBV7-9|TRBJ1-2|NA|NA
CASSLATDYGYTF
TGTGCCAGCAGCTTAGCGACAGACTATGGCTACACCTTC
>TRBV5-1|TRBJ1-3|once|NA
CASSLGGRPGNTIYF
TGCGCCAGCAGCTTGGGAGGTAGGCCTGGAAACACCATATATTTT
>TRBV28|TRBJ2-2|NA|NA
CATTSSGAEVSGELFF
TGTGCCACCACGAGCAGCGGAGCCGAGGTTTCCGGGGAGCTGTTTTTT
>TRBV28|TRBJ2-7|once|TRBD1
CASSYTGGSYEQYF
TGTGCCAGCAGTTACACAGGGGGGTCCTACGAGCAGTACTTC
>TRBV19|TRBJ2-2|NA|TRBD1
CASSSRTGGNTGELFF
TGTGCCAGTAGTTCCCGGACAGGGGGAAACACCGGGGAGCTGTTTTTT
>TRBV28|TRBJ1-2|NA|NA
CASSSLDEDYGYTF
TGTGCCAGCAGTTCCCTCGATGAGGACTATGGCTACACCTTC
>TRBV7-3|TRBJ2-1|NA|TRBD2
CASSLSTSGSKNEQFF
TGTGCCAGCAGCTTAAGTACTAGCGGGAGCAAGAATGAGCAGTTCTTC
>TRBV6-1|TRBJ2-2|NA|TRBD2
CASSDWAGGGTGELFF
TGTGCCAGCAGTGATTGGGCGGGAGGGGGAACCGGGGAGCTGTTTTTT
>TRBV7-9|TRBJ2-7|NA|TRBD1
CASSLGNWDSKYEQYF
TGTGCCAGCAGCTTGGGTAACTGGGACAGTAAGTACGAGCAGTACTTC
>TRBV5-1|TRBJ2-1|NA|NA
CASSLGLRYNEQFF
TGCGCCAGCAGCTTGGGACTAAGGTACAATGAGCAGTTCTTC